The rows below give T cell receptor beta chains drawn from one sample of a study of blood T cell repertoires in COVID-19. Method: immunoSEQ multiplex PCR; TCRdb's copy keeps in-frame clones and lacks some. The sample yields about 180,000 clones, more than 65% seen once. Sequencing input: PBMCs or T cells enriched from blood (not recorded which). The receptors originated from a man aged 50 to 60 who had recovered from COVID-19. Both conserved end residues are part of each CDR3. The D gene is left open where the match is weak. The listing skips clone size in some rows; elsewhere it reads once, few, many or a size class.

D gene | clone size | J gene | V gene | CDR3 DNA | CDR3 protein
- | - | TRBJ2-5 | TRBV7-8 | TGTGCCAGCAGCTTTCGGGGACAAGAGACCCAGTACTTC | CASSFRGQETQYF
TRBD1 | - | TRBJ1-1 | TRBV5-1 | TGCGCCAGCAGCATACAGGGGGGCCCTGAAGCTTTCTTT | CASSIQGGPEAFF
TRBD1 | - | TRBJ1-2 | TRBV6-5 | TGTGCCAGCAGCCCGACAGGGGGCTACTATGGCTACACCTTC | CASSPTGGYYGYTF
- | - | TRBJ2-2 | TRBV15 | TGTGCCACCAGCAGAGACCTGGGGACATCGAACACCGGGGAGCTGTTTTTT | CATSRDLGTSNTGELFF
- | - | TRBJ2-3 | TRBV11-3 | TGTGCCAGCAGCTTAGAAAAGTTCGGTGGGCAGCGCACAGATACGCAGTATTTT | CASSLEKFGGQRTDTQYF
- | - | TRBJ1-4 | TRBV5-5 | TGTGCCAGCAGCTTGGTGCCGGCGGGGGGCAATGAAAAACTGTTTTTT | CASSLVPAGGNEKLFF
- | few | TRBJ1-2 | TRBV5-1 | TGCGCCAGCAGCATGGGGGGGCTCCGCGATGGCTACACCTTC | CASSMGGLRDGYTF
TRBD1 | once | TRBJ1-1 | TRBV18 | TGTGCCAGCTCACCGGGACAGGGAGCCCTCCGCGGGGAAGCTTTCTTT | CASSPGQGALRGEAFF
TRBD1 | - | TRBJ1-2 | TRBV6-2/TRBV6-3 | TGTGCCAGCAGTTACTCGGGACAGGGCACTAACTATGGCTACACCTTC | CASSYSGQGTNYGYTF
- | - | TRBJ1-4 | TRBV6-5 | TGTGCCAGCAGGTCGGGACTTCTTAATGAAAAACTGTTTTTT | CASRSGLLNEKLFF
TRBD1 | - | TRBJ1-2 | TRBV14 | TGTGCCAGCAGCCCGGGACAGGGCTATGGCTACACCTTC | CASSPGQGYGYTF